This T cell receptor (beta chain) was retrieved from a study of CD8 T cells in ankylosing spondylitis (dated by TCRdb to the late 2010s). Background for the entire study: T cell receptor beta repertoires were profiled in healthy donors and ankylosing spondylitis patients so that disease-linked TCR variants could be found. The whole study cohort included 85 to 120 healthy donors and 20 to 30 ankylosing spondylitis patients. Peripheral blood was sampled, and synovial fluid was also collected from ankylosing spondylitis patients. Overall results and qualifications from the work: A TCR beta motif of several highly homologous amino acid variants appeared characteristic of blood from ankylosing spondylitis patients. Significant enrichment of the disease-linked clones was reported in matched synovial fluid samples from ankylosing spondylitis patients. Some TCR beta motif variants had previously been reported in synovial fluid and blood of reactive arthritis patients, which suggested common disease-initiation mechanisms. A CD8+ phenotype was shown by the disease-linked clones, which were found at relatively low frequencies in peripheral blood.

TCRdb names Illumina HiSeq 2500 as the instrument used. Quantitative 5'-RACE with molecular barcodes was the method used to prepare the TCR beta libraries. On the study's bioinformatics: A new computational method based on a probabilistic model of VDJ rearrangement was used to identify disease-linked TCR variants. Clones were called with MiXCR by TCRdb after fastp trimmed the public reads at Q25, and only in-frame beta chains were retained. Entries that share a CDR3 protein sequence are merged under the most common genes and DNA. TCRdb's processing, not the study's, gives the V and J calls here. The sample records roughly 230,000 distinct CDR3 sequences, 8.2% of which are singletons. Together, the top ten hold 4% to 5% of the sample. There are a few counts of this clonotype. Its binding antigen is unknown. It has no much larger one-base neighbor in the sample; base qualities were not kept. CDR1 and CDR2 (LGHNA, YSLEER) derive from the germline V gene. The trim is 3 bases for V and 3 bases for J, with a gap of 17 bases between the germline ends. The CDR3 contains 17 residues, cysteine and phenylalanine counted. Just CDR3 DNA is preserved here, 51 bases in frame from base 1.

The clonotype comes from a female donor with ankylosing spondylitis or in good health (not recorded which). In this chain, TRBV4-3 is recombined with TRBJ2-2; TRBD1 is a weak D gene call, 6 bases matching. The specimen was blood, either unsorted or a sorted T cell fraction (not recorded which). The CDR3 reads CASSHPRGRGHTGELFF. The nucleotide sequence is TGCGCCAGCAGCCACCCCCGGGGCAGGGGACACACCGGGGAGCTGTTTTTT.